The 6 T cell receptor beta chains reported below all come from one sample, sequenced in a study of cytomegalovirus exposure and HLA in healthy donors. The PCR was carried out with 60 Vbeta primers and 13 Jbeta primers. Repertoires were generated with immunoSEQ multiplex PCR, while TCRdb's copy carries only in-frame clones and drops some. The profile covers about 140,000 clones, with 70% to 85% appearing a single time and around 4.3% taken by the ten largest. The sample taken for sequencing was PBMCs. These TCRs come from a man aged 35-49 years in good health and CMV-seropositive.

V gene TRBV27 combines with J gene TRBJ1-1, with D possibly TRBD1 on 6 matching bases. Deletions cut 5 bases from V and 4 bases from J, with 11 bases between. The length of the CDR3 is 13 residues. CDR1 MNHEY and CDR2 SMNVEV come from the germline V gene (reference sequence). The CDR3 nucleotides are TGTGCCAGCAGTCTTCAGGGGTTCACTGAAGCTTTCTTT. It encodes CASSLQGFTEAFF.

The CDR3 region is CASSAWDSQNTEAFF. CDR3 sequence (DNA): TGTGCCAGCAGCGCGTGGGACAGCCAGAACACTGAAGCTTTCTTT. V gene TRBV9 combines with J gene TRBJ1-1, with 7 bases identical to TRBD1. The CDR3 runs 15 residues. The V segment lost 3 bases and the J segment 1 base; nucleotides outside the gene matches: 6. Germline lookup yields CDR1 SGDLS and CDR2 YYNGEE.

The gene calls are TRBV6-5 and TRBJ1-3; 7 nucleotides agree with TRBD1. The V and J ends lost 6 bases and 1 base, in that order; junction bases with no gene match: 6. The CDR3 extends over 15 amino acids. Germline loops: CDR1 MNHEY, CDR2 SVGAGI. The CDR3: CASRASQGSGNTIYF. The CDR3 DNA is TGTGCCAGCAGGGCATCACAGGGGTCTGGAAACACCATATATTTT.

This rearrangement joins TRBV2 to TRBJ1-2; D uncertain. The length of the CDR3 is 15 residues. V gave up 3 bases and J gave up 5 bases, with 16 bases separating them. Germline assignment: CDR1 SNHLY and CDR2 FYNNEI. CDR3 in amino acids: CASSENHYVGYGYTF. The CDR3 nucleotides read TGTGCCAGCAGTGAGAACCACTACGTCGGGTATGGCTACACCTTC.

The rearrangement links TRBV11-2 to TRBJ2-5, with D tentatively TRBD1 (6 bases). This CDR3 has 12 amino acids. V lost 5 bases and J 5 bases, leaving 9 bases between the germline ends. Germline V gene lookup returns CDR1 SGHAT and CDR2 FQNNGV. The chain's CDR3 is CASSQGWETQYF. CDR3 bases: TGTGCCAGCAGCCAGGGGTGGGAGACCCAGTACTTC.

V gene TRBV7-3 combines with J gene TRBJ2-1; tentatively, D is TRBD2 (7 bases). There are 18 residues in the CDR3. From germline, CDR1 is SGHTA and CDR2 FQGTGA. With 1 base removed from V and 5 bases from J, the gap between germline ends came to 21 bases. The CDR3 nucleotides read TGTGCCAGCAGCTTAAAATCAGTAGGGGGGGCCGAGAACAATGAGCAGTTCTTC. It specifies CASSLKSVGGAENNEQFF.